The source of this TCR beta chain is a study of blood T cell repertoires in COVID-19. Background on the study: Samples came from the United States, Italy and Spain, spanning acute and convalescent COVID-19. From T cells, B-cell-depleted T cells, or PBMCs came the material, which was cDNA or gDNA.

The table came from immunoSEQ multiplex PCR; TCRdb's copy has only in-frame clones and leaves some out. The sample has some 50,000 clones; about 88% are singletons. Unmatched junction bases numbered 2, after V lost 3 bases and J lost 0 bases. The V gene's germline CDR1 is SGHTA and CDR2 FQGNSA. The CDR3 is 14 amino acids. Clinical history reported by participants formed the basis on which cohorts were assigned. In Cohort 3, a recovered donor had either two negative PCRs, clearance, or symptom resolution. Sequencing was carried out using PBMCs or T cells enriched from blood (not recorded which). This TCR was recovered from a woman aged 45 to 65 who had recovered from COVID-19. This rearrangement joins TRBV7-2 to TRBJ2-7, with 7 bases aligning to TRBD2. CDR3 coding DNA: TGTGCCAGCAGCTTTGGCGGGAGCTCCTACGAGCAGTACTTC. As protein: CASSFGGSSYEQYF.